Below, 32 T cell receptor beta chains from the same sample are listed, as sequenced in a study of T cells in Graves' hyperthyroidism and ophthalmopathy. TCR beta CDR3 regions were amplified from RNA transcripts. TCR CDR3 regions were first amplified by RT-PCR with HTBI primers. TCRdb called the multiplex PCR reads again in MiXCR, with one record for every CDR3 protein. Of approximately 560,000 distinct CDR3 sequences listed, 15% to 17% are singletons. The source material was blood. These receptors all stem from a woman aged 25-40 years with Graves' hyperthyroidism.

At least ten counts were recorded for this clonotype. V is TRBV3-1 and J is TRBJ1-4; no clear D gene. CDR3 length: 12 residues. Germline assignment: CDR1 LGHDT and CDR2 YNNKEL (reference sequence). The V gene lost 1 base and the J gene lost 6 bases, with 3 bases spanning the gap. The CDR3 sequence is CASSQGDEKLFF. The DNA of the CDR3 is TGTGCCAGCAGCCAAGGCGATGAAAAACTGTTTTTT.

This clonotype was seen ten or more times. This chain joins TRBV12-3 or TRBV12-4 and TRBJ1-2; D is unclear. V lost 7 bases and J lost 8, with 11 bases in between. The CDR3 extends over 11 amino acids. The CDR3 loop is CASIAMGGYTF. CDR3 nucleotide sequence: TGTGCCAGCATCGCCATGGGGGGCTACACCTTC.

This clonotype has just a few counts. The chain uses TRBV20-1 and TRBJ2-7; 8 nucleotides align to TRBD2. Germline values: CDR1 DFQATT, CDR2 SNEGSKA (reference sequence). The CDR3 runs 17 residues. The V and J ends lost 0 bases and 6 bases, in that order; junction bases with no gene match: 16. The CDR3 here is CSARDEVSGTRDSEQYF. In nucleotides, the CDR3 is TGCAGTGCTAGAGATGAGGTATCCGGGACTAGAGATTCCGAGCAGTACTTC.

This clonotype was observed many times. This sequence joins TRBV10-3 and TRBJ1-5, with a weak D call TRBD1 (6 bases). CDR1 is ENHRY and CDR2 is SYGVKD in the germline V gene. This CDR3 contains 15 residues. The V end lost 5 bases, the J end lost 1 base, and 12 bases lay between the germline ends. The CDR3 loop is CAISSRQGSNQPQHF. CDR3 bases: TGTGCCATCAGTTCCCGTCAGGGGAGCAATCAGCCCCAGCATTTT.

In this sample, this clonotype turned up many times. This sequence joins TRBV5-1 and TRBJ2-1; no clear D gene. Germline loops: CDR1 SGHRS, CDR2 YFSETQ. Trimming left V 4 bases short and J 6 bases short, with 11 bases between. This CDR3 is built from 13 residues. The CDR3 coding sequence is TGCGCCAGCAGCACCCTGGGCAGCAATGAGCAGTTCTTC. Its protein is CASSTLGSNEQFF.

The chain joins TRBV20-1 to TRBJ2-1, with D possibly TRBD2 on 5 matching bases. This CDR3 has 12 residues. The V and J ends lost 4 bases and 8 bases respectively, with 12 bases between them. Germline V CDR1 and CDR2: DFQATT, SNEGSKA (reference sequence). CDR3 nucleotides: TGCAGTGCTAAACTAGGCCCCCATGAGCAGTTCTTC. Encoded protein: CSAKLGPHEQFF.

The chain uses TRBV5-1 and TRBJ2-3; either TRBD1 or TRBD2 may fit D (6 bases each). Germline CDR1 SGHRS, CDR2 YFSETQ. The V and J ends lost 0 bases and 0 bases respectively, with 14 bases between them. The CDR3 is 17 amino acids. CDR3 in DNA: TGCGCCAGCAGCTTGGAAAAGGGCGGGACAAGCACAGATACGCAGTATTTT. Translating it yields CASSLEKGGTSTDTQYF.

This clonotype has a count of ten or more. The rearrangement links TRBV7-9 to TRBJ1-5; maybe TRBD1 (6 bases). Deletions cut 1 base from V and 3 bases from J, with 10 bases between. The CDR3 is 15 residues long. From germline, CDR1 is SEHNR and CDR2 FQNEAQ (reference sequence). The CDR3 protein is CASSLGQGNNQPQHF. The CDR3 nucleotides are TGTGCCAGCAGCTTAGGGCAGGGGAACAATCAGCCCCAGCATTTT.

This clonotype was detected a few times. This chain links TRBV7-9 with TRBJ2-1; D possibly corresponds to TRBD2 (5 bases). The V and J ends lost 0 bases and 2 bases respectively, with 14 bases between them. The CDR3 runs to 17 residues. The V gene's germline CDR1 is SEHNR and CDR2 FQNEAQ (reference sequence). The CDR3 DNA follows: TGTGCCAGCAGCTTAGCTTCGGGGAGTAACGCCTACAATGAGCAGTTCTTC. It is translated as CASSLASGSNAYNEQFF.

The rearrangement uses TRBV7-3 and TRBJ1-1; tentative D call: TRBD1 (5 bases). CDR1 and CDR2 (germline): SGHTA, FQGTGA. With 0 bases removed from V and 6 bases from J, the gap between germline ends came to 11 bases. The CDR3 runs 14 residues. DNA of the CDR3: TGTGCCAGCAGCTTAACCGGCGGGGGGTCTGAAGCTTTCTTT. It codes for CASSLTGGGSEAFF.

The V gene is TRBV28, the J gene TRBJ1-5, with a weak D call TRBD1 (6 bases). This CDR3 has 12 amino acids. The V end was cut by 7 bases, the J end by 9 bases, with 13 bases between. Germline loops: CDR1 MDHEN, CDR2 SYDVKM. CDR3 residues: CASNQGRRPQHF. CDR3 bases: TGTGCCAGCAACCAGGGGAGGAGGCCCCAGCATTTT.

The chain is built from TRBV10-1 and TRBJ2-1, with unresolved D. Germline assignment: CDR1 WNHNN and CDR2 SYGVQD (reference sequence). V lost 6 bases and J lost 5, with 17 bases in between. There are 15 residues in the CDR3. The CDR3, as DNA: TGCGCCAGCAGCGCCGGGTTCCTTAAAAACAATGAGCAGTTCTTC. It is translated as CASSAGFLKNNEQFF.

The chain joins TRBV5-6 to TRBJ2-1; no definite D call. CDR1 SGHDT and CDR2 YYEEEE come from the germline V gene. V was clipped by 0 bases and J by 10 bases, with 8 bases between them. The CDR3 contains 12 residues. The CDR3 DNA reads as TGTGCCAGCAGCTTGGAGGCGTCAGAGCAGTTCTTC. This codes for CASSLEASEQFF.

Ten or more counts support this clonotype. This chain joins TRBV6-1 and TRBJ2-1; 9 nucleotides line up with TRBD2. With 3 bases clipped from V and 0 bases from J, the junction kept 9 bases outside the gene matches. The CDR3 length is 18 residues. Germline CDR1 MNHNS, CDR2 SASEGT. In nucleotides, the CDR3 is TGTGCCAGCAGTGATCCGGGACTAGCTGCCGGCTCCTACAATGAGCAGTTCTTC. Amino acids: CASSDPGLAAGSYNEQFF.

This chain uses TRBV6-5 with TRBJ2-7; D not certain. The CDR3 extends over 14 amino acids. V was cut by 2 bases and J by 0 bases, with 8 bases left in between. Germline assignment: CDR1 MNHEY and CDR2 SVGAGI. The CDR3 spells CASSYAVSSYEQYF. Here the CDR3 DNA reads TGTGCCAGCAGTTACGCCGTTAGCTCCTACGAGCAGTACTTC.

Ten or more counts support this clonotype. The V and J genes are TRBV20-1 and TRBJ2-3; D is possibly TRBD1 or TRBD2 (5 bases each). V gave up 1 base and J gave up 4 bases, with 6 bases separating them. Germline values: CDR1 DFQATT, CDR2 SNEGSKA (reference sequence). This CDR3 is built from 12 residues. The CDR3, as DNA: TGCAGTGCTAGAGTGGGGGCAGATACGCAGTATTTT. It translates to CSARVGADTQYF.

This chain joins TRBV9 and TRBJ2-1; TRBD2 might be the D (5 bases). This CDR3 comprises 15 residues. V dropped 4 bases and J dropped 0 bases, with 11 bases sitting between them. Germline CDR1 and CDR2: SGDLS and YYNGEE. The CDR3 spells CASSQSGNSYNEQFF. CDR3 coding DNA: TGTGCCAGCAGCCAGTCGGGGAACTCCTACAATGAGCAGTTCTTC.

This clonotype appeared many times. This chain uses TRBV27 with TRBJ1-1; D gene ambiguous. The CDR3 covers 12 residues. Deletions cut 6 bases from V and 1 base from J, with 6 bases between. Germline V gene data show CDR1 as MNHEY and CDR2 as SMNVEV (reference sequence). CDR3 coding DNA: TGTGCCAGCAGGGCTGGGAACACTGAAGCTTTCTTT. Translation gives CASRAGNTEAFF.

As DNA, the CDR3 is TGTGCCATCAAGCAGGGGGCGGATAGCAATCAGCCCCAGCATTTT. This translates into CAIKQGADSNQPQHF. The rearrangement links TRBV10-3 to TRBJ1-5; 8 bases fit TRBD1. This CDR3 contains 15 residues. V was pared by 7 bases and J by 0 bases, with 5 bases of the junction left unmatched. The V gene's germline CDR1 is ENHRY and CDR2 SYGVKD.

The chain is built from TRBV4-2 and TRBJ2-1, with D hard to call. The CDR3 is 15 amino acids. The V and J ends lost 1 base and 0 bases respectively, with 7 bases between them. CDR1 is LGHNA and CDR2 is YNFKEQ in the germline V gene. CDR3 bases: TGTGCCAGCAGCCAAGTGAGGACCTCCTACAATGAGCAGTTCTTC. Its protein product is CASSQVRTSYNEQFF.

V is TRBV10-2 and J is TRBJ2-2; 11 bases match TRBD2. CDR3 size: 18 residues. Germline CDR1 is WSHSY and CDR2 is SAAADI. V gave up 0 bases and J gave up 2 bases; unmatched junction bases: 5. The CDR3 sequence is CASSESLAGGFNTGELFF. CDR3 bases: TGCGCCAGCAGTGAGTCCTTAGCGGGAGGGTTTAACACCGGGGAGCTGTTTTTT.

In its sample, this clonotype was seen many times. The chain is built from TRBV18 and TRBJ2-7; no reliable D call. The V and J ends lost 6 bases and 5 bases respectively, with 14 bases between them. The CDR3 runs to 13 residues. Germline V gives CDR1 KGHSH, CDR2 LQKENI. CDR3: CASSLLEVNEQYF. CDR3 DNA: TGTGCCAGCTCCTTGCTAGAGGTGAACGAGCAGTACTTC. The complete variable domain, with remaining parts taken from reference TRBV18 and TRBJ2-7, reads NAGVMQNPRHLVRRRGQEARLRCSPMKGHSHVYWYRQLPEEGLKFMVYLQKENIIDESGMPKERFSAEFPKEGPSILRIQQVVRGDSAAYFCASSLLEVNEQYFGPGTRLTVT.

This clonotype was seen ten or more times. The chain has TRBV28 and TRBJ2-2, with D perhaps TRBD2 (7 bases). Germline-derived CDR1 and CDR2 are MDHEN and SYDVKM. V was clipped by 8 bases and J by 4 bases, with 17 bases between them. CDR3 length equals 15 residues. CDR3 bases: TGTGCCAGCGGGGGGGGCAGGGGAATCACCGGGGAGCTGTTTTTT. Translation: CASGGGRGITGELFF.

The CDR3 DNA sequence: TGTGCCTCCTGGACAAGGGTGGATGGCTACACCTTC. Translation: CASWTRVDGYTF. The chain combines TRBV25-1 with TRBJ1-2, with D perhaps matching TRBD1 (5 bases). The CDR3 length is 12 residues. V was shortened by 11 bases and J by 6 bases, with 16 bases between the two germline ends. The germline V gene encodes CDR1 MGHDK and CDR2 SYGVNS.

This clonotype was seen at least ten times. The chain is built from TRBV12-3 or TRBV12-4 and TRBJ2-3; 15 bases match TRBD2. The trim removed 5 bases at V and 1 base at J, leaving 7 bases unmatched. The CDR3 is 18 amino acids. Here the CDR3 DNA reads TGTGCCAGCAGTCCCGGACTAGCGGGAGGGTCGGGCACAGATACGCAGTATTTT. It encodes CASSPGLAGGSGTDTQYF.

This clonotype was detected only a few times. One junction end does not reproduce the germline sequence, and a read error may be involved. The rearrangement links TRBV7-9 to TRBJ2-5; 13 nucleotides line up with TRBD2. The CDR3 runs 15 residues. Germline CDR1 reads SEHNR; CDR2 reads FQNEAQ (reference sequence). CDR3 loop: CASSRRTSGGESQYF. In DNA, the CDR3 is TGTGCCAGCAGCCGACGGACTAGCGGGGGAGAGAGCCAGTACTTC.

This clonotype was counted at least ten times. The chain couples TRBV20-1 to TRBJ2-5; D gene unclear. Trimming left V 3 bases short and J 5 bases short, with 4 bases between. The CDR3 consists of 10 residues. Germline assignment: CDR1 DFQATT and CDR2 SNEGSKA (reference sequence). Here the CDR3 reads CSASLETQYF. The DNA for the CDR3 is TGCAGTGCTAGTCTGGAGACCCAGTACTTC.

This clonotype was picked up many times. The chain couples TRBV6-6 to TRBJ1-2; D is possibly TRBD1 (6 bases). Trimming took 3 bases from V and 4 from J, leaving 12 bases between them. Germline values: CDR1 MNHNY, CDR2 SVGAGI (reference sequence). The CDR3 runs to 14 residues. CDR3 sequence (DNA): TGTGCCAGCAGTTATCACAGGGATCCCTATGGCTACACCTTC. Translated: CASSYHRDPYGYTF.

This clonotype was seen a few times. The chain is built from TRBV6-2 or TRBV6-3 and TRBJ2-1, with D perhaps TRBD1 or TRBD2 (5 bases each). The CDR3 is made up of 16 amino acids. Germline V gene data show CDR1 as MNHEY and CDR2 as SVGEGT. The V and J ends lost 6 bases and 10 bases respectively, with 25 bases between them. Here the CDR3 reads CASRGRSPGAGGEQFF. CDR3 coding DNA: TGTGCCAGCAGGGGGCGTTCCCCCGGTGCGGGCGGGGAGCAGTTCTTC.

In this sample, this clonotype turned up a few times. The chain combines TRBV29-1 with TRBJ2-3; D call uncertain. V was trimmed by 0 bases and J by 2 bases, leaving 15 bases between them. The germline V gene encodes CDR1 SQVTM and CDR2 ANQGSEA. The CDR3 totals 16 residues. The CDR3 spells CSVEDLRPPSTDTQYF. The CDR3 DNA follows: TGCAGCGTTGAAGATCTACGCCCCCCGTCCACAGATACGCAGTATTTT.

This clonotype was detected many times. The rearrangement joins TRBV18 to TRBJ1-1; no clear D. Germline V CDR1 and CDR2: KGHSH, LQKENI. This CDR3 is built from 12 residues. The V and J ends lost 3 bases and 7 bases respectively, with 9 bases between them. The CDR3 DNA reads TGTGCCAGCTCACCCCGCGGAAATGAAGCTTTCTTT. The encoded protein is CASSPRGNEAFF. Based on the CDR3 plus reference TRBV18 and TRBJ1-1, the full variable domain is NAGVMQNPRHLVRRRGQEARLRCSPMKGHSHVYWYRQLPEEGLKFMVYLQKENIIDESGMPKERFSAEFPKEGPSILRIQQVVRGDSAAYFCASSPRGNEAFFGQGTRLTVV.

The DNA of the CDR3 is TGTGCCAGCAGTACCAGAGGTCAGAACTATGGCTACACCTTC. Translated, it gives CASSTRGQNYGYTF. The gene calls are TRBV27 and TRBJ1-2; D is unclear. This CDR3 comprises 14 residues. Trimming pared 5 bases from V and 2 bases from J, leaving 12 bases between. The germline V gene encodes CDR1 MNHEY and CDR2 SMNVEV (reference sequence).